The present T cell receptor (beta chain) was sequenced within a study of blood T cell repertoires in COVID-19 (TCRdb year 2020). Regarding the study in general: Samples from collaborators originated in the United States, Italy and Spain and spanned both the acute and convalescent phases of COVID-19. Where available, HLA class I and class II types were obtained from metadata supplied by the sample provider rather than from assay-based typing. The samples were drawn from the first 160 participants of the ongoing ImmuneRACE study and from some 1,300 subjects provided by 6 global collaborators. A freely available public database, intended as a resource for researchers studying the immune response to SARS-CoV-2, is where the repertoires were released. The prospective study material was composed of cDNA or gDNA derived from T cells, B-cell-depleted T cells, or PBMCs. Deeply sampled blood TCRbeta repertoires from subjects exposed to, actively infected with, or recovered from COVID-19 were included in the dataset. Sample metadata almost always included a de-identified subject ID, COVID-19 status, age in years and sex.

About this clone: Its antigen is not yet known. No base qualities exist here, and no much larger clone lies one base off it.

Trimmed from V: 1 base; trimmed from J: 7 bases; junction bases lacking a gene match: 1. From the germline V gene (reference sequence), CDR1 is LNHDA and CDR2 is SQIVND. Including the terminal cysteine and phenylalanine, the CDR3 comprises 14 residues. CDR3 DNA only is kept here, 42 bases in frame from base 1. The immunoSEQ Assay, a bias-controlled multiplex PCR, was used to amplify TCRbeta CDR3 regions from genomic DNA. In the source study's methods: Within the assay, amplification of reference gene primers was used to estimate how many nucleated cells each sample contained. Sequence reads were collapsed and filtered to measure the absolute abundance of every unique TCRbeta CDR3 rearrangement. Productive Simpson clonality was computed per sample as the square root of Simpson's diversity index over productive rearrangements. TCRdb stores this immuneACCESS table with in-frame sequences only. Part of the clones is absent; in the studies checked, under half of the shortfall reflects unresolved V genes, and no reason is known for the rest. The V and J calls and clone size come from that table; D and trimming were worked out from the DNA. The sample has roughly 99,000 clones on record, more than 70% of them singletons. The top ten clonotypes cover approximately 5% of the sample.

Each collaborating institution followed its own protocols to collect whole blood in K2EDTA tubes. For TCRbeta analysis, collaborator samples were shipped as frozen whole blood, as isolated PBMCs, or as DNA extracted from either sample type. General study outcomes and caveats: Clinical and demographic metadata were provided uncurated, with the amount varying by source and participant.

This TCR came from a man aged 40-49 years with active or convalescent COVID-19. Specimen: peripheral blood. The rearranged segments are TRBV19 and TRBJ2-1, and TRBD1 matches 10 of the central bases. Here is the DNA: TGTGCCAGTAGTATAGGGACAGGGGGTAATGAGCAGTTCTTC. This codes for CASSIGTGGNEQFF.